Included here is one T cell receptor beta chain sequence, with context. Its antigen is unidentified. This specimen comes from a study of T cells after yellow fever vaccination. Study outcomes and limitations: There was a small share of clonotypes that showed up in both the CD4 and CD8 compartments. Clones that expanded after primary vaccination mostly reappeared after the booster (roughly 96% CD4, 88% CD8).

The germline V gene encodes CDR1 SSHAT and CDR2 FNYEAQ (reference sequence). The CDR3 has 15 residues. Trimming removed 1 base from V and 5 bases from J; junction bases left unmatched: 5. TCR cDNA was made by 5'RACE template switching, adding a universal primer site and UMIs. Each CDR3 protein is one row after TCRdb ran MiXCR on the 5' RACE reads. This table holds some 300,000 distinct CDR3 sequences, roughly 8.6% found once. The material was PBMCs, obtained roughly 45 days after the first yellow fever vaccination. The clonotype originates from a man between 18 and 29 years old who received the YFV17D yellow fever vaccine. The rearrangement links TRBV7-7 to TRBJ2-3; 8 nucleotides match TRBD2. CDR3 sequence (DNA): TGTGCCAGCAGCTTAGGCGTCCGGGGGGGAGATACGCAGTATTTT. Translated, it gives CASSLGVRGGDTQYF.